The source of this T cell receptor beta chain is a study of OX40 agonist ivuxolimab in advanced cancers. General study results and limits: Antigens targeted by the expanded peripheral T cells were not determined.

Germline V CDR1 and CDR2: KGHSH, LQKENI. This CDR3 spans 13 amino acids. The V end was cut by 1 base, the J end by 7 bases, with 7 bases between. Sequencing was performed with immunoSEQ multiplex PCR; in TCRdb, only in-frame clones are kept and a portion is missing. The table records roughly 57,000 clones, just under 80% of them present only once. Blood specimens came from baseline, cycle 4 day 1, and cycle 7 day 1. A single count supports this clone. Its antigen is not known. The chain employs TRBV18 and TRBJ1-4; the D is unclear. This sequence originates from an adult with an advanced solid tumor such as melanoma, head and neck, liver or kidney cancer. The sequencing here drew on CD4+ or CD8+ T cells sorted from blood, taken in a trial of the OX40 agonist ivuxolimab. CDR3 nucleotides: TGTGCCAGCTCACCACGGAAGGGTGAAAAACTGTTTTTT. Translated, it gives CASSPRKGEKLFF.